This paragraph covers one T cell receptor (beta chain) sequence. TCRdb re-called the RT-PCR reads with MiXCR, one entry per CDR3 protein. The data show around 700,000 distinct CDR3 sequences, 14% seen once. The V gene end was trimmed by 4 bases and the J gene end by 5 bases; junction bases not matched to a gene: 9. The CDR3 spans 15 residues. The germline V gene has CDR1 SGDLS and CDR2 YYNGEE. What was sequenced was memory CD4+ T cells from blood. The receptor's source is a female donor in good health, serving as a healthy control. V gene TRBV9 combines with J gene TRBJ2-5, with 9 bases that match TRBD1. CDR3 in amino acids: CASSIQGAVRETQYF. CDR3 DNA: TGTGCCAGCAGCATACAGGGGGCGGTAAGGGAGACCCAGTACTTC.